Shown below are 2 T cell receptor beta chains from a single sample sequenced in a study of blood T cell repertoires in COVID-19. TCRdb's copy holds only in-frame clones and misses some; the assay was immunoSEQ multiplex PCR. This table holds 150,000 to 200,000 clones, roughly nine tenths found once. The sample taken for sequencing was PBMCs or T cells enriched from blood (not recorded which). These receptors were taken from a woman in her forties with acute COVID-19.

The rearrangement uses TRBV9 and TRBJ2-2, with TRBD1 identical over 9 bases. The length of the CDR3 is 18 residues. J gave up 7 bases and V 0 bases, and 13 bases lay outside the gene matches. Germline V gene data show CDR1 as SGDLS and CDR2 as YYNGEE. The CDR3 protein is CASSVVGTGGIGVGELFF. CDR3 nucleotide sequence: TGTGCCAGCAGCGTAGTTGGTACAGGGGGCATTGGTGTCGGGGAGCTGTTTTTT.

In its sample, this clone was seen a few times. V is TRBV30 and J is TRBJ2-7; 10 nucleotides match TRBD2. The V segment lost 5 bases and the J segment 0 bases; nucleotides outside the gene matches: 4. Germline assignment: CDR1 GTSNPN and CDR2 SVGIG (reference sequence). This CDR3 has 14 residues. CDR3 residues: CAWEAGGHSYEQYF. In DNA form, the CDR3 reads TGTGCCTGGGAAGCGGGAGGGCACTCCTACGAGCAGTACTTC.